One and the same sample provided the 24 T cell receptor beta chains below, sequenced in a study of naive and memory T cell subsets. Study-level results: Naive repertoires, especially CD8, held a few larger clonotypes, possibly memory cells re-expressing CD45RA.

An equimolar mix of two oligonucleotides served as the beta constant-region primer for TRBC1 and TRBC2. Nested alpha and beta constant-region primers with the SP2 primer drove four PCR rounds on ligated cDNA. TCRdb analysed the UMI-ligation and nested PCR reads with MiXCR anew, one entry per CDR3 protein. The sample contains roughly 150,000 distinct CDR3 sequences, about 20% of which appear only once. Antigens of these TCRs are unknown. Specimen: naive CD8+ T cells from blood. These receptor sequences come from a human donor in good health.

V usage is TRBV29-1 and J usage is TRBJ1-2; D is unresolved. Germline CDR1 reads SQVTM; CDR2 reads ANQGSEA. The CDR3 consists of 13 residues. V was pared by 7 bases and J by 4 bases, with 16 bases between. CDR3 DNA: TGCAGCGCTCATACTTCGGGCATCTATGGCTACACCTTC. Translating gives CSAHTSGIYGYTF.

The CDR3 coding sequence is TGCAGCGTCCTTATGGGGGACGGGCCCGATCAGCCCCAGCATTTT. It specifies CSVLMGDGPDQPQHF. V and J are TRBV29-1 and TRBJ1-5; a possible D gene is TRBD1 (5 bases). The germline V gene encodes CDR1 SQVTM and CDR2 ANQGSEA. V was shortened by 6 bases and J by 5 bases, with 20 bases between the two germline ends. The CDR3 has 15 residues.

This sequence joins TRBV2 and TRBJ2-7; D tentatively reads TRBD1 or TRBD2 (5 bases each). V was cut by 6 bases and J by 2 bases, with 20 bases left in between. CDR3 length equals 16 residues. Germline values: CDR1 SNHLY, CDR2 FYNNEI. The CDR3 here is CASRPELGTFTYEQYF. CDR3 sequence (DNA): TGTGCCAGCAGGCCGGAGCTCGGGACGTTTACCTACGAGCAGTACTTC. The whole variable domain, remainder taken from reference TRBV2 and TRBJ2-7, is EPEVTQTPSHQVTQMGQEVILRCVPISNHLYFYWYRQILGQKVEFLVSFYNNEISEKSEIFDDQFSVERPDGSNFTLKIRSTKLEDSAMYFCASRPELGTFTYEQYFGPGTRLTVT.

The chain carries TRBV6-2 or TRBV6-3 and TRBJ2-7, with D maybe TRBD1 (5 bases). The CDR3 has 15 amino acids. Trimming removed 2 bases from V and 6 bases from J, with 17 bases in between. The germline V gene encodes CDR1 MNHEY and CDR2 SVGEGT. The CDR3 here is CASSYGAGATVEQYF. CDR3 nucleotides: TGTGCCAGCAGTTACGGAGCAGGAGCGACAGTCGAGCAGTACTTC.

About this clonotype itself: Possible read error: a much larger clone is one base away. This chain joins TRBV25-1 and TRBJ2-1; D gene ambiguous. V was trimmed by 7 bases and J by 7 bases, leaving 14 bases between them. Germline CDR1 and CDR2: MGHDK and SYGVNS. This CDR3 region has 13 residues. The DNA for the CDR3 is TGTGCCAGCACCCTGGGTCCCTGGAATGAGCAGTTCTTC. Its translation: CASTLGPWNEQFF.

J is TRBJ2-3 and V is TRBV15; 12 bases fit TRBD2. CDR3 length equals 17 residues. Unmatched junction bases numbered 9, after V lost 5 bases and J lost 3 bases. The V gene's germline CDR1 is LNHNV and CDR2 YYDKDF (reference sequence). The CDR3 loop reads CATSDPLTSGRTDTQYF. Written as DNA, the CDR3 is TGTGCCACCAGCGACCCCCTAACTAGCGGGAGGACAGATACGCAGTATTTT.

The rearrangement links TRBV28 to TRBJ2-7, with 16 bases that match TRBD2. V dropped 5 bases and J dropped 6; count of bases not matched to a gene: 16. The CDR3 has 19 residues. Germline CDR1 and CDR2: MDHEN and SYDVKM. CDR3 in DNA: TGTGCCAGCAGTGTCCCGGGACTAGCGGGAGGGCCAGTCCCCGCCGAGCAGTACTTC. The encoded protein is CASSVPGLAGGPVPAEQYF. The variable domain in full, with the rest retrieved from reference TRBV28 and TRBJ2-7, is DVKVTQSSRYLVKRTGEKVFLECVQDMDHENMFWYRQDPGLGLRLIYFSYDVKMKEKGDIPEGYSVSREKKERFSLILESASTNQTSMYLCASSVPGLAGGPVPAEQYFGPGTRLTVT.

The table lists this clonotype with many counts. This sequence joins TRBV7-6 and TRBJ2-4, with a weak D call TRBD2 (6 bases). CDR3 size: 17 residues. Trimming removed 5 bases at V and 0 bases at J, with 17 bases between. Germline CDR1 reads SGHVS; CDR2 reads FNYEAQ. The CDR3 loop reads CASSLEGSLEAKNIQYF. The DNA of the CDR3 is TGTGCCAGCAGCCTGGAGGGCAGCCTAGAAGCCAAAAACATTCAGTACTTC.

In its sample, this clonotype was seen many times. V is TRBV4-3 and J is TRBJ2-1; perhaps D is TRBD1 or TRBD2 (6 bases each). The CDR3 has 13 amino acids. In germline, CDR1 is LGHNA, CDR2 YSLEER. V was shortened by 1 base and J by 8 bases, with 9 bases between the two germline ends. CDR3: CASSQVEGDEQFF. CDR3 DNA sequence: TGCGCCAGCAGCCAAGTGGAGGGGGATGAGCAGTTCTTC.

The chain combines TRBV7-6 with TRBJ2-7; TRBD2 matches at 9 bases. Germline CDR1 is SGHVS and CDR2 is FNYEAQ. Trimming took 0 bases from V and 4 from J; bases not matched to a gene: 10. This CDR3 contains 17 residues. The CDR3 sequence: CASSLALAGGRGYEQYF. The DNA of the CDR3 is TGTGCCAGCAGCTTAGCTCTGGCGGGGGGGCGAGGTTACGAGCAGTACTTC.

This clonotype was seen a few times. The gene calls are TRBV29-1 and TRBJ2-3; 8 positions agree with TRBD2. CDR1 and CDR2 (germline): SQVTM, ANQGSEA. J gave up 5 bases and V 7 bases, and 20 bases lay outside the gene matches. CDR3 length: 17 amino acids. CDR3: CSAQKESGSFLVDTQYF. The CDR3 DNA is TGCAGCGCTCAAAAGGAAAGCGGGAGCTTTTTGGTAGATACGCAGTATTTT.

The J gene is TRBJ2-7, the V gene TRBV4-1, with D possibly called TRBD1 or TRBD2 (5 bases each). The V gene lost 4 bases and the J gene lost 3 bases, with 19 bases spanning the gap. The CDR3 loop spans 16 amino acids. Per the germline V gene, CDR1 is MGHRA and CDR2 is YSYEKL. In nucleotides, the CDR3 is TGCGCCAGCAGCCCACTGGGGGAGATTGCTCACTACGAGCAGTACTTC. It encodes CASSPLGEIAHYEQYF.

The V call is TRBV4-1, the J call TRBJ1-1; a weak D match, TRBD1 (5 bases). The CDR3 extends over 16 amino acids. V was cut by 4 bases and J by 2 bases, with 17 bases left in between. Germline V gene data show CDR1 as MGHRA and CDR2 as YSYEKL. The CDR3 sequence: CASSRLTTGGNTEAFF. For the CDR3, the DNA is TGCGCCAGCAGCCGACTAACCACAGGTGGCAACACTGAAGCTTTCTTT.

The V gene is TRBV11-2, the J gene TRBJ2-5; D not certain. V was pared by 1 base and J by 5 bases, with 14 bases between. Germline V gene data show CDR1 as SGHAT and CDR2 as FQNNGV. The CDR3 extends over 15 amino acids. CDR3 nucleotide sequence: TGTGCCAGCAGCTTAGCAGTCGCGTCCGGGGAGACCCAGTACTTC. It yields the protein CASSLAVASGETQYF. Full variable domain (remainder filled in from reference TRBV11-2 and TRBJ2-5): EAGVAQSPRYKIIEKRQSVAFWCNPISGHATLYWYQQILGQGPKLLIQFQNNGVVDDSQLPKDRFSAERLKGVDSTLKIQPAKLEDSAVYLCASSLAVASGETQYFGPGTRLLVL.

This clonotype was found a few times. The rearrangement uses TRBV6-5 and TRBJ2-6; tentatively, D is TRBD2 (6 bases). This CDR3 has 20 amino acids. V was cut by 0 bases and J by 0 bases, with 18 bases left in between. Per germline, CDR1 MNHEY and CDR2 SVGAGI. The chain's CDR3 is CASSYSMSGSKLSGANVLTF. The CDR3 nucleotides read TGTGCCAGCAGTTACTCGATGAGCGGGTCCAAACTCTCTGGGGCCAACGTCCTGACTTTC.

Only a few counts were recorded for this clonotype. V usage is TRBV2 and J usage is TRBJ2-4; the D call may be TRBD1 or TRBD2 (5 bases each). The CDR3 is made up of 13 amino acids. V shed 7 bases and J shed 5 bases, with 12 bases lying between them. Germline CDR1 and CDR2: SNHLY and FYNNEI. CDR3 protein: CASTKGPENIQYF. The CDR3 DNA follows: TGTGCCAGCACTAAGGGACCGGAAAACATTCAGTACTTC.

The chain is built from TRBV19 and TRBJ2-7; a weak D match, TRBD1 (6 bases). The ends were cut back, 5 bases at V and 0 bases at J, with 11 bases in the middle. The CDR3 spans 14 residues. From germline, CDR1 is LNHDA and CDR2 SQIVND (reference sequence). CDR3 in amino acids: CASSWDTYSYEQYF. The CDR3 DNA reads TGTGCCAGTAGTTGGGACACTTACTCCTACGAGCAGTACTTC.

Here the CDR3 reads CASSVPGQGIISGSQYF. CDR3 nucleotide sequence: TGTGCCAGCAGCGTTCCGGGACAGGGGATTATTTCAGGTTCGCAGTATTTT. V and J are TRBV12-3 or TRBV12-4 and TRBJ2-3, with 10 bases aligning to TRBD1. The CDR3 has 17 amino acids. V lost 6 bases to trimming and J lost 10 bases; unmatched junction nucleotides: 19.

This clonotype was seen only a few times. The rearrangement uses TRBV29-1 and TRBJ2-7; D call uncertain. V lost 6 bases to trimming and J lost 2 bases, with 11 bases between them. The CDR3 runs 12 residues. The germline V gene encodes CDR1 SQVTM and CDR2 ANQGSEA. Here the CDR3 reads CSVLDGPYEQYF. In DNA form, the CDR3 reads TGCAGCGTCCTGGACGGCCCCTACGAGCAGTACTTC.

This clonotype showed up many times. This chain uses TRBV7-6 with TRBJ1-2; D is unclear. This CDR3 has 15 amino acids. Germline CDR1 is SGHVS and CDR2 is FNYEAQ. Trimming took off 5 bases at V and 5 bases at J, with 18 bases between the two ends. The CDR3 sequence: CASSLRADQAYGYTF. As DNA, the CDR3 is TGTGCCAGCAGCCTTAGGGCGGACCAGGCGTATGGCTACACCTTC.

There are a few counts of this clonotype. V usage is TRBV7-2 and J usage is TRBJ2-1, with D unclear. Trimming shortened V by 8 bases and J by 6 bases, and 5 bases separated the two germline ends. CDR1 SGHTA and CDR2 FQGNSA come from the germline V gene. The CDR3 runs to 10 residues. Written as DNA, the CDR3 is TGTGCCAGCCCATCCAATGAGCAGTTCTTC. Its translation is CASPSNEQFF.

This clonotype was observed a few times. The rearrangement links TRBV6-5 to TRBJ2-7; D may match TRBD1 or TRBD2 (5 bases each). V lost 3 bases to trimming and J lost 4 bases, with 13 bases between them. Germline CDR1 is MNHEY and CDR2 is SVGAGI. CDR3 length: 14 residues. The CDR3 region is CASSYRRWGYEQYF. The CDR3 bases are TGTGCCAGCAGTTATCGGCGGTGGGGGTACGAGCAGTACTTC.

The chain has TRBV27 and TRBJ1-5; D is possibly TRBD1 (5 bases). The CDR3 is 12 amino acids. The germline V gene encodes CDR1 MNHEY and CDR2 SMNVEV (reference sequence). With 4 bases removed from V and 5 bases from J, the gap between germline ends came to 6 bases. CDR3 bases: TGTGCCAGCAGTTCAGGGTATCAGCCCCAGCATTTT. As protein: CASSSGYQPQHF.

The chain has TRBV14 and TRBJ2-1, with 11 positions matching TRBD2. J was trimmed by 3 bases and V by 4 bases; bases with no gene match: 11. Germline CDR1 SGHDN, CDR2 FVKESK. The CDR3 is made up of 18 amino acids. CDR3 nucleotide sequence: TGTGCCAGCAGCCCTCGGGTAGCGGGAGGGGCCTTCTACAATGAGCAGTTCTTC. Translating it yields CASSPRVAGGAFYNEQFF.